The next 22 T cell receptor beta chains were all read from a single sample in a study of cytomegalovirus exposure and HLA in healthy donors. Vbeta (60) and Jbeta (13) primers were used in the PCR. TCRdb keeps only in-frame clones here, not all; method: immunoSEQ multiplex PCR. Counted here are tens of thousands of clones, approximately 77% occurring once; the ten biggest clones make up approximately 3.4%. The sequenced material came from PBMCs. The receptors come from a woman aged 40 to 49 in good health and CMV-seropositive.

The chain is built from TRBV18 and TRBJ2-3; a weak D match, TRBD2 (5 bases). Germline V gene sequence: CDR1 KGHSH, CDR2 LQKENI. The length of the CDR3 is 14 residues. V was clipped by 1 base and J by 3 bases, with 8 bases between them. CDR3 region: CASSPRSGTDTQYF. The CDR3, as DNA: TGTGCCAGCTCACCACGGTCGGGGACAGATACGCAGTATTTT.

The chain carries TRBV5-1 and TRBJ2-3, with 8 bases identical to TRBD2. This CDR3 region has 17 residues. The V segment lost 4 bases and the J segment 2 bases; nucleotides outside the gene matches: 12. Germline assignment: CDR1 SGHRS and CDR2 YFSETQ. CDR3 nucleotides: TGCGCCAGCAGCCTCACCCGACTAGCGAAAAACACAGATACGCAGTATTTT. Translated, it gives CASSLTRLAKNTDTQYF.

This chain uses TRBV21-1 with TRBJ1-1; TRBD1 is the table's D call and was not checked against the DNA. TRBV21-1 is designated a pseudogene. The CDR3 totals 18 residues. The DNA of the CDR3 is TGTGCCAGCAGAGATCCCAAACCCCCCCCACAGGGTTTGACTGAAGCTTTCTTT. This codes for CASRDPKPPPQGLTEAFF.

The chain recombines TRBV14 with TRBJ2-3; 8 bases fit TRBD2. The CDR3 runs 15 residues. Looked up from germline, CDR1 is SGHDN and CDR2 is FVKESK. Trimming at V came to 5 bases and at J to 4 bases, leaving 8 bases not matched to a gene. The CDR3 sequence is CASSIRGGRSDTQYF. As DNA, the CDR3 is TGTGCCAGCAGCATACGGGGGGGAAGATCAGATACGCAGTATTTT.

This clone was counted between two and nine times. The chain couples TRBV6-5 to TRBJ1-5, with a weak D call TRBD1 (5 bases). CDR1 and CDR2 from the germline V gene are MNHEY and SVGAGI. The CDR3 is 15 amino acids. Trimming took off 0 bases at V and 0 bases at J, with 6 bases between the two ends. The CDR3 DNA sequence: TGTGCCAGCAGTTACTCGACAGCTAGCAATCAGCCCCAGCATTTT. Translating it yields CASSYSTASNQPQHF.

This chain joins TRBV10-3 and TRBJ1-1, with 7 nucleotides matching TRBD1. Germline CDR1 reads ENHRY; CDR2 reads SYGVKD. This CDR3 is 13 amino acids long. Trimming at V came to 5 bases and at J to 3 bases, leaving 3 bases not matched to a gene. The CDR3 coding sequence is TGTGCCATCAGTAGGGGGCAGCACACTGAAGCTTTCTTT. Protein sequence: CAISRGQHTEAFF.

The chain has TRBV6-1 and TRBJ1-1; D is undetermined. Trimming stripped 2 bases from V and 2 bases from J, with 6 bases between. The CDR3 is 13 amino acids. Germline lookup yields CDR1 MNHNS and CDR2 SASEGT. Here the CDR3 DNA reads TGTGCCAGCAGTGAACAGAAAAACACTGAAGCTTTCTTT. It specifies CASSEQKNTEAFF.

The chain uses TRBV21-1 and TRBJ2-6; the tabulated D call, TRBD1, remains unverified against the DNA. TRBV21-1 is noted as a pseudogene. The CDR3 is 12 residues long. CDR3 protein: CAWLSGANVLTF. The CDR3 DNA sequence: TGTGCATGGCTCTCTGGGGCCAACGTCCTGACTTTC.

This clone was seen a few times. V and J are TRBV4-3 and TRBJ1-4; D is perhaps TRBD1 (5 bases). The CDR3 sequence is 15 residues long. Germline V gene data show CDR1 as LGHNA and CDR2 as YSLEER. V was trimmed by 1 base and J by 7 bases, leaving 13 bases between them. This CDR3 reads CASSQGTAGPEKLFF. The CDR3 DNA reads as TGCGCCAGCAGCCAAGGAACGGCAGGGCCTGAAAAACTGTTTTTT.

With regard to this clone: The junction differs from germline at one of its ends, possibly a read error. This chain connects TRBV6-4 to TRBJ2-3; TRBD2 agrees at 9 bases. Germline V CDR1 and CDR2: MRHNA, SNTAGT. CDR3 size: 17 residues. The CDR3 region is CASSHSSSGEGTDTQYF. CDR3 bases: TGTGCCAGCAGTCACTCCTCTAGCGGGGAAGGCACAGATACGCAGTATTTT.

The chain has TRBV7-9 and TRBJ1-5; 10 nucleotides line up with TRBD1. Germline V gene sequence: CDR1 SEHNR, CDR2 FQNEAQ (reference sequence). The V and J ends lost 0 bases and 4 bases, in that order; junction bases with no gene match: 0. The CDR3 length is 15 residues. The CDR3 region has the DNA TGTGCCAGCAGCTTAGCGGACAGGGGGAATCAGCCCCAGCATTTT. This codes for CASSLADRGNQPQHF.

The CDR3 nucleotides are TGTGCCAGCAGGGGGGGGTCCCGAGGAGAGACCCAGTACTTC. Translating it yields CASRGGSRGETQYF. V and J are TRBV2 and TRBJ2-5; 7 nucleotides agree with TRBD2. V was clipped by 6 bases and J by 4 bases; unmatched bases: 8. CDR3 length: 14 amino acids. CDR1 is SNHLY, CDR2 FYNNEI, per germline.

The table lists this clone with a count of one. The chain has TRBV7-2 and TRBJ2-1, with 10 bases lining up with TRBD1. Germline CDR1 and CDR2: SGHTA and FQGNSA. Trimming cost V 3 bases and J 7 bases; bases outside gene matches: 6. The CDR3 covers 15 residues. The CDR3 spells CASSFGQGGFNEQFF. In DNA, the CDR3 is TGTGCCAGCAGCTTCGGACAGGGGGGTTTTAATGAGCAGTTCTTC.

The rearrangement uses TRBV6-4 and TRBJ1-2; 12 nucleotides line up with TRBD1. Germline trimming cut 6 bases from V and 6 bases from J; bases unmatched to any gene: 5. The CDR3 contains 14 residues. Germline values: CDR1 MRHNA, CDR2 SNTAGT. CDR3 region: CASRKGQGADGYTF. CDR3 nucleotides: TGTGCCAGCAGAAAGGGACAGGGGGCTGATGGCTACACCTTC.

The chain uses TRBV27 and TRBJ1-4, with D tentatively TRBD1 (5 bases). Germline V gene sequence: CDR1 MNHEY, CDR2 SMNVEV (reference sequence). V was trimmed by 10 bases and J by 2 bases, leaving 26 bases between them. The CDR3 covers 18 residues. CDR3 coding DNA: TGTGCCACCCTTTACGGCAGGGAGGAATTTGGGACTAATGAAAAACTGTTTTTT. The encoded protein is CATLYGREEFGTNEKLFF.

This chain uses TRBV19 with TRBJ1-2; possibly TRBD1 for D (5 bases). The germline gives CDR1 LNHDA, CDR2 SQIVND (reference sequence). The ends were cut back, 5 bases at V and 7 bases at J, with 17 bases in the middle. The CDR3 is 14 amino acids. As DNA, the CDR3 is TGTGCCAGTAGTCCGGACACTACGAAGGCTGGCTACACCTTC. This encodes CASSPDTTKAGYTF.

A few counts support this clone. The chain carries TRBV7-9 and TRBJ1-2, with 7 nucleotides matching TRBD1. Germline values: CDR1 SEHNR, CDR2 FQNEAQ (reference sequence). This CDR3 spans 14 amino acids. V shed 4 bases and J 3 bases; nucleotides not matched to a gene: 5. The CDR3 coding sequence is TGTGCCAGCAGCTCCCCAACAGGGGACTATGGCTACACCTTC. Translation: CASSSPTGDYGYTF. The whole variable domain, filled in from reference TRBV7-9 and TRBJ1-2, reads DTGVSQNPRHKITKRGQNVTFRCDPISEHNRLYWYRQTLGQGPEFLTYFQNEAQLEKSRLLSDRFSAERPKGSFSTLEIQRTEQGDSAMYLCASSSPTGDYGYTFGSGTRLTVV.

The chain is built from TRBV6-1 and TRBJ1-5; 9 bases align to TRBD1. This CDR3 region has 15 residues. Looked up from germline, CDR1 is MNHNS and CDR2 is SASEGT. V lost 0 bases to trimming and J lost 6 bases; unmatched junction nucleotides: 3. The CDR3 DNA sequence: TGTGCCAGCAGTGAAGCAGGACAGGGGTCTCAGCCCCAGCATTTT. Its protein product is CASSEAGQGSQPQHF.

CDR3 DNA: TGCGCCAGCAGCTTGGTACCGGGTACCGGGGAGCTGTTTTTT. It yields the protein CASSLVPGTGELFF. The genes are TRBV5-1 and TRBJ2-2; D not resolved. The V gene lost 0 bases and the J gene lost 5 bases, with 8 bases spanning the gap. Per germline, CDR1 SGHRS and CDR2 YFSETQ. The CDR3 sequence is 14 residues long.

The chain carries TRBV5-1 and TRBJ1-5, with TRBD1 matching over 7 bases. The V and J ends lost 4 bases and 4 bases, in that order; junction bases with no gene match: 8. This CDR3 region has 15 residues. Germline V gene lookup returns CDR1 SGHRS and CDR2 YFSETQ. CDR3 protein: CASSRTGAGNQPQHF. The CDR3 DNA follows: TGCGCCAGCAGCCGGACAGGCGCGGGGAATCAGCCCCAGCATTTT.

The gene calls are TRBV6-5 and TRBJ1-4, with D unclear. The CDR3 spans 14 residues. CDR1 is MNHEY and CDR2 is SVGAGI in the germline V gene. Trimming left V 6 bases short and J 4 bases short, with 12 bases between. The CDR3 nucleotides read TGTGCCAGCAGCCGAGGGCATTTTAATGAAAAACTGTTTTTT. Translated, it gives CASSRGHFNEKLFF.

This chain joins TRBV19 and TRBJ2-7; TRBD2 aligns across 7 bases. The J segment lost 7 bases and the V segment lost 9 bases, leaving 3 bases of the junction unmatched. The germline V gene has CDR1 LNHDA and CDR2 SQIVND (reference sequence). The CDR3 extends over 10 amino acids. CDR3 nucleotides: TGTGCCAGCGGGGGGATAGAGCAGTACTTC. Translating gives CASGGIEQYF.